A single count supports the clone carrying this T cell receptor beta chain. The CDR3 sequence is 13 residues long. Germline-derived CDR1 and CDR2 are SNHLY and FYNNEI. Deletions cut 4 bases from V and 5 bases from J, with 8 bases between. The data are from a study of blood T cell repertoires in COVID-19. Assay: immunoSEQ multiplex PCR; the TCRdb copy retains only in-frame clones and omits some. The sample yields some 380,000 clones, over 75% seen once. The chain joins TRBV2 to TRBJ2-2; a weak D match, TRBD1 (6 bases). Sequences were obtained from PBMCs or T cells enriched from blood (not recorded which). The sequence was obtained from a woman aged 40 to 49 with acute COVID-19. The chain's CDR3 is CASSVRGTGELFF. As DNA, the CDR3 is TGTGCCAGCAGTGTCAGGGGTACCGGGGAGCTGTTTTTT.